The 31 T cell receptor beta chains listed next were all sequenced from one sample in a study of beta chain features in type 1 diabetes. All of the isolated RNA was reverse transcribed, so expressed TCRB transcripts were sequenced. The table came from immunoSEQ multiplex PCR; TCRdb's copy has only in-frame clones and leaves some out. Of 450,000 or so clones listed, over 9.5% are singletons. Source material: naive CD4+ T cells from blood. The receptors were gathered from a woman under 30 in good health.

The CDR3 loop reads CASSSAGTGVAQYF. DNA for the CDR3: TGTGCCAGCAGCTCCGCCGGGACAGGGGTCGCGCAGTATTTT. The rearrangement links TRBV7-3 to TRBJ2-3; 10 positions agree with TRBD1. The CDR3 loop spans 14 amino acids. The germline gives CDR1 SGHTA, CDR2 FQGTGA. With V trimmed by 4 bases and J by 10 bases, 8 bases remained unmatched.

The J gene is TRBJ2-1, the V gene TRBV2, with 10 bases lining up with TRBD1. The germline gives CDR1 SNHLY, CDR2 FYNNEI. CDR3 size: 15 residues. Trimming cost V 4 bases and J 2 bases; bases outside gene matches: 2. The DNA of the CDR3 is TGTGCCAGCAGTGCCGGGACAGGGGCCTACAATGAGCAGTTCTTC. Translated, it gives CASSAGTGAYNEQFF.

The chain uses TRBV5-4 and TRBJ2-5, with D unclear. Germline-derived CDR1 and CDR2 are SGHNT and YYREEE (reference sequence). The CDR3 has 14 residues. Trimming shortened V by 1 base and J by 3 bases, and 10 bases separated the two germline ends. The CDR3 DNA reads TGTGCCAGCAGCTTGTGGGCCTTAGAAGAGACCCAGTACTTC. Translated: CASSLWALEETQYF.

This rearrangement joins TRBV18 to TRBJ2-5, with D unclear. This CDR3 is built from 16 residues. Germline V gives CDR1 KGHSH, CDR2 LQKENI. V was clipped by 3 bases and J by 2 bases, with 16 bases between them. This chain's CDR3 is CASSPISPDGQETQYF. CDR3 nucleotide sequence: TGTGCCAGCTCACCCATCTCCCCGGACGGACAAGAGACCCAGTACTTC.

This clone turned up a few times. This sequence joins TRBV18 and TRBJ2-5; a possible D gene is TRBD1 (5 bases). V dropped 6 bases and J dropped 0 bases, with 14 bases sitting between them. This CDR3 contains 15 residues. Germline V gives CDR1 KGHSH, CDR2 LQKENI. The CDR3 spells CASSPAVGHQETQYF. The CDR3 DNA follows: TGTGCCAGCTCCCCCGCCGTGGGGCACCAAGAGACCCAGTACTTC. Full variable domain (missing parts from reference TRBV18 and TRBJ2-5): NAGVMQNPRHLVRRRGQEARLRCSPMKGHSHVYWYRQLPEEGLKFMVYLQKENIIDESGMPKERFSAEFPKEGPSILRIQQVVRGDSAAYFCASSPAVGHQETQYFGPGTRLLVL.

The sample holds a few counts of this clone. This sequence joins TRBV27 and TRBJ1-2; the D is unclear. The CDR3 runs 12 residues. V lost 2 bases and J lost 6, with 7 bases in between. In germline, CDR1 is MNHEY, CDR2 SMNVEV (reference sequence). This chain's CDR3 is CASSLRGNGYTF. The CDR3 DNA sequence: TGTGCCAGCAGTTTAAGAGGGAATGGCTACACCTTC.

This clone showed up just a few times. The V call is TRBV6-5, the J call TRBJ2-7; D is ambiguous. Trimming cost V 6 bases and J 3 bases, with 6 bases left between them. Germline V lookup: CDR1 MNHEY, CDR2 SVGAGI. This CDR3 comprises 11 residues. The CDR3 region is CASRVNYEQYF. In DNA form, the CDR3 reads TGTGCCAGCAGGGTGAACTACGAGCAGTACTTC.

The gene calls are TRBV7-2 and TRBJ2-3; 7 bases map to TRBD2. V was pared by 1 base and J by 8 bases, with 3 bases of the junction left unmatched. CDR3 size: 13 residues. The germline gives CDR1 SGHTA, CDR2 FQGNSA. The CDR3 protein is CASSLEREVTQYF. CDR3 nucleotides: TGTGCCAGCAGCTTAGAGCGGGAAGTTACGCAGTATTTT.

This clone turned up a few times. V and J are TRBV7-6 and TRBJ2-7; 9 bases are shared with TRBD1. Germline CDR1 is SGHVS and CDR2 is FNYEAQ. The CDR3 length is 14 residues. Losses at the gene ends were 3 bases for V and 4 bases for J; bases not matched to a gene: 4. The DNA for the CDR3 is TGTGCCAGCAGCTTGGGACAGGGAGGTTACGAGCAGTACTTC. Translation gives CASSLGQGGYEQYF.

The genes are TRBV21-1 and TRBJ2-1; the DNA was not used to check the table's D call, TRBD2. TRBV21-1 is a recognized pseudogene. The CDR3 sequence is 14 residues long. The DNA of the CDR3 is TGTGCCAGCAGCAAACCGAGAACCTACAATGAGCAGTTCTTC. This encodes CASSKPRTYNEQFF.

This clone was found a few times. Here the CDR3 reads CASSEGSHTGELFF. The CDR3 DNA reads as TGCGCCAGCAGCGAGGGGTCGCACACCGGGGAGCTGTTTTTT. This chain connects TRBV5-1 to TRBJ2-2; D possibly matches TRBD1 or TRBD2 (5 bases each). Trimming removed 4 bases at V and 3 bases at J, with 10 bases between. This CDR3 comprises 14 residues. Germline V gene data show CDR1 as SGHRS and CDR2 as YFSETQ.

This rearrangement joins TRBV6-6 to TRBJ2-7; 8 nucleotides line up with TRBD1. V gave up 4 bases and J gave up 5 bases; unmatched junction bases: 7. Looked up from germline, CDR1 is MNHNY and CDR2 is SVGAGI (reference sequence). This CDR3 spans 14 amino acids. CDR3 in amino acids: CASSSWTGSDEQYF. CDR3 nucleotides: TGTGCCAGCAGTTCTTGGACAGGGAGCGACGAGCAGTACTTC.

The V and J genes are TRBV2 and TRBJ2-3; D unresolved. The CDR3 runs to 13 residues. CDR1 and CDR2 (germline): SNHLY, FYNNEI. Trimming shortened V by 3 bases and J by 6 bases, and 10 bases separated the two germline ends. This chain's CDR3 is CASSEASGDTQYF. Here the CDR3 DNA reads TGTGCCAGCAGTGAGGCCTCCGGGGATACGCAGTATTTT.

A few counts support this clone. Other DNA sequences in the same sample also yield this CDR3. The gene calls are TRBV30 and TRBJ1-5; TRBD1 matches at 9 bases. V shed 2 bases and J 3 bases; nucleotides not matched to a gene: 5. The CDR3 consists of 15 residues. CDR1 GTSNPN and CDR2 SVGIG come from the germline V gene (reference sequence). In nucleotides, the CDR3 is TGTGCCTGGAGTAGCCGGGACAGGGACAATCAGCCCCAGCATTTT. Its protein product is CAWSSRDRDNQPQHF.

V usage is TRBV28 and J usage is TRBJ1-4; D gene unclear. In germline, CDR1 is MDHEN, CDR2 SYDVKM. The CDR3 spans 14 residues. V gave up 3 bases and J gave up 8 bases, with 13 bases separating them. CDR3 sequence (DNA): TGTGCCAGCAGTTTCGGTGGGTTTGGAGAAAAACTGTTTTTT. Protein product: CASSFGGFGEKLFF.

The rearrangement uses TRBV7-6 and TRBJ2-5, with 8 bases fitting TRBD1. The CDR3 consists of 18 residues. V was clipped by 1 base and J by 3 bases; unmatched bases: 13. Per germline, CDR1 SGHVS and CDR2 FNYEAQ. DNA for the CDR3: TGTGCCAGCAGCTTAGAGGCGGGCAGGGGGCGCGGTGAAGAGACCCAGTACTTC. Amino acid sequence: CASSLEAGRGRGEETQYF.

The DNA for the CDR3 is TGTGCCAGCAGCTTATTAGGAGCGACCTACGAGCAGTACTTC. Amino acid sequence: CASSLLGATYEQYF. This chain uses TRBV7-9 with TRBJ2-7; D remains ambiguous. This CDR3 comprises 14 residues. V gave up 2 bases and J gave up 2 bases, with 10 bases separating them. Per germline, CDR1 SEHNR and CDR2 FQNEAQ (reference sequence).

This clone appeared a few times. The chain uses TRBV7-9 and TRBJ2-5; weak D call: TRBD2 (6 bases). This CDR3 region has 13 residues. The germline V gene has CDR1 SEHNR and CDR2 FQNEAQ (reference sequence). The germline V and J ends were trimmed by 6 bases and 2 bases, with 10 bases remaining between them. Written as DNA, the CDR3 is TGTGCCAGCAGGCGGGACGCTCAAGAGACCCAGTACTTC. Translation gives CASRRDAQETQYF.

This clone was counted a few times. The rearrangement joins TRBV7-3 to TRBJ1-1; D might be TRBD1 (5 bases). This CDR3 spans 14 amino acids. The V and J ends lost 3 bases and 2 bases respectively, with 10 bases between them. Germline V lookup: CDR1 SGHTA, CDR2 FQGTGA. Written as DNA, the CDR3 is TGTGCCAGCAGCTTGGGACTCTCTAACACTGAAGCTTTCTTT. Protein sequence: CASSLGLSNTEAFF.

The genes are TRBV18 and TRBJ2-1; possibly TRBD2 for D (7 bases). CDR1 KGHSH and CDR2 LQKENI come from the germline V gene. This CDR3 comprises 16 residues. V was clipped by 3 bases and J by 4 bases, with 16 bases between them. The DNA of the CDR3 is TGTGCCAGCTCACCTCCCACAGGGAGGGGGTACAATGAGCAGTTCTTC. It translates to CASSPPTGRGYNEQFF.

This clone was observed a few times. The J gene is TRBJ2-7, the V gene TRBV7-9; D might be TRBD2 (6 bases). CDR1 SEHNR and CDR2 FQNEAQ come from the germline V gene (reference sequence). The CDR3 is made up of 14 amino acids. Trimming cost V 8 bases and J 3 bases, with 17 bases left between them. The chain's CDR3 is CASRGPWRGYEQYF. CDR3 coding DNA: TGTGCCAGCCGAGGCCCGTGGAGGGGCTACGAGCAGTACTTC.

The chain combines TRBV28 with TRBJ2-5; unclear D gene. Trimming cost V 5 bases and J 14 bases, with 18 bases left between them. The CDR3 contains 12 residues. Germline V lookup: CDR1 MDHEN, CDR2 SYDVKM. The CDR3 is CASSTQPRAPYF. The CDR3 DNA is TGTGCCAGCAGTACCCAGCCTCGGGCGCCCTACTTC.

V gene TRBV27 combines with J gene TRBJ1-1; 8 bases match TRBD1. V trimming: 6 bases; J trimming: 6 bases; junction bases outside the gene matches: 12. CDR3 size: 15 residues. The germline CDR1 and CDR2 sequences are MNHEY and SMNVEV (reference sequence). This chain's CDR3 is CASRALDREGAEAFF. CDR3 nucleotide sequence: TGTGCCAGCAGGGCCCTGGACAGGGAAGGCGCTGAAGCTTTCTTT.

The chain carries TRBV7-9 and TRBJ2-1; 12 bases are a match to TRBD2. From germline, CDR1 is SEHNR and CDR2 FQNEAQ (reference sequence). The length of the CDR3 is 17 residues. V trimming: 0 bases; J trimming: 8 bases; junction bases outside the gene matches: 8. DNA of the CDR3: TGTGCCAGCAGCTTAGCCCGGACTAGCGGGAAGGGCCATGAGCAGTTCTTC. This encodes CASSLARTSGKGHEQFF.

This clone was seen only a few times. V gene TRBV25-1 combines with J gene TRBJ2-2, with 7 bases aligning to TRBD1. The CDR3 extends over 14 amino acids. V was pared by 3 bases and J by 3 bases, with 1 base of the junction left unmatched. The V gene's germline CDR1 is MGHDK and CDR2 SYGVNS. CDR3 nucleotide sequence: TGTGCCAGCAGTGACAGGGGGTACACCGGGGAGCTGTTTTTT. It codes for CASSDRGYTGELFF.

The chain has TRBV14 and TRBJ2-3, with unresolved D. V lost 4 bases to trimming and J lost 2 bases, with 7 bases between them. This CDR3 has 13 amino acids. Looked up from germline, CDR1 is SGHDN and CDR2 is FVKESK. CDR3 in DNA: TGTGCCAGCAGCCGGCAGTACACAGATACGCAGTATTTT. It codes for CASSRQYTDTQYF.

This clone turned up a few times. The CDR3 bases are TGTGCCAGCAGCTTACAGGGCGTGAACTACGAGCAGTACTTC. Translation gives CASSLQGVNYEQYF. The chain combines TRBV7-2 with TRBJ2-7; possibly TRBD1 for D (5 bases). CDR3 length: 14 residues. CDR1 and CDR2 from the germline V gene are SGHTA and FQGNSA. V was cut by 2 bases and J by 3 bases, with 11 bases left in between.

The chain carries TRBV28 and TRBJ1-1; 7 bases line up with TRBD1. Trimming took 7 bases from V and 0 from J; bases not matched to a gene: 5. The CDR3 length is 14 residues. Germline CDR1 is MDHEN and CDR2 is SYDVKM. CDR3 protein: CASIIDRVNTEAFF. The CDR3 nucleotides read TGTGCCAGCATAATTGACAGGGTGAACACTGAAGCTTTCTTT. Filled out from reference TRBV28 and TRBJ1-1, the complete variable domain reads DVKVTQSSRYLVKRTGEKVFLECVQDMDHENMFWYRQDPGLGLRLIYFSYDVKMKEKGDIPEGYSVSREKKERFSLILESASTNQTSMYLCASIIDRVNTEAFFGQGTRLTVV.

The chain couples TRBV9 to TRBJ2-3, with D perhaps TRBD2 (6 bases). Germline V gene data show CDR1 as SGDLS and CDR2 as YYNGEE. The CDR3 runs 14 residues. Trimming took 4 bases from V and 5 from J, leaving 14 bases between them. The CDR3 coding sequence is TGTGCCAGCAGCCGGGACTCCGATTTAGATACGCAGTATTTT. It codes for CASSRDSDLDTQYF.

The chain recombines TRBV9 with TRBJ2-1; the D is unclear. V was pared by 0 bases and J by 1 base, with 11 bases between. The CDR3 is made up of 16 amino acids. From germline, CDR1 is SGDLS and CDR2 YYNGEE. The CDR3 nucleotides read TGTGCCAGCAGCGTAGCGTACCTTACTTCCTACAATGAGCAGTTCTTC. This codes for CASSVAYLTSYNEQFF.

This clone was counted between two and nine times. This chain joins TRBV6-5 and TRBJ2-4; D unclear. The CDR3 is 15 residues long. V shed 2 bases and J shed 3 bases, with 11 bases lying between them. Looked up from germline, CDR1 is MNHEY and CDR2 is SVGAGI. In DNA form, the CDR3 reads TGTGCCAGCAGTTACAAAGGATCGGGCAAAAACATTCAGTACTTC. Translated, it gives CASSYKGSGKNIQYF.